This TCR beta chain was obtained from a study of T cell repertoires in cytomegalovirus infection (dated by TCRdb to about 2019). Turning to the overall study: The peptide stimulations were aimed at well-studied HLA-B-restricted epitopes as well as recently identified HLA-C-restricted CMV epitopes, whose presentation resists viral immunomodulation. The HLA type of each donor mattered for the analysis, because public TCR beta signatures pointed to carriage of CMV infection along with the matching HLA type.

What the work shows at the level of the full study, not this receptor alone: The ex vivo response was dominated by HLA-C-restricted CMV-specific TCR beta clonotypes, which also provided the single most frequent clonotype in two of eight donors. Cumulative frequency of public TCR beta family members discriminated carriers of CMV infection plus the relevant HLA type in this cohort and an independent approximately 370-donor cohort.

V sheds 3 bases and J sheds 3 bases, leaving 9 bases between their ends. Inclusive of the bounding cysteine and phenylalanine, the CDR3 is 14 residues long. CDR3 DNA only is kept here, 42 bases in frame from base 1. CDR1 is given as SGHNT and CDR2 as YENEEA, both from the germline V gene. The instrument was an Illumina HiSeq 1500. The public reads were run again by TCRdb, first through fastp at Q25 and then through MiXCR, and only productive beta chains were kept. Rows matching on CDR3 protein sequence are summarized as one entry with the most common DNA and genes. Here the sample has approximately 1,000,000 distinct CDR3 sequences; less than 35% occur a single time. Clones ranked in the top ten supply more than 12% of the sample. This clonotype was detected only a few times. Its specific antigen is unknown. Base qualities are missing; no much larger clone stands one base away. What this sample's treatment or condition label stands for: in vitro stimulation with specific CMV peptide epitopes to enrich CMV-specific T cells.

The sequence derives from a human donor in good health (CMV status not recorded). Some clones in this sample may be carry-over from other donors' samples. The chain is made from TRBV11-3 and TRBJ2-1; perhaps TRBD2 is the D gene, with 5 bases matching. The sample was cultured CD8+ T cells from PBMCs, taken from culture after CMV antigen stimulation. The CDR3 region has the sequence CASSFGVRYNEQFF. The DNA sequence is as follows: TGTGCCAGCAGCTTCGGGGTCCGCTACAATGAGCAGTTCTTC.